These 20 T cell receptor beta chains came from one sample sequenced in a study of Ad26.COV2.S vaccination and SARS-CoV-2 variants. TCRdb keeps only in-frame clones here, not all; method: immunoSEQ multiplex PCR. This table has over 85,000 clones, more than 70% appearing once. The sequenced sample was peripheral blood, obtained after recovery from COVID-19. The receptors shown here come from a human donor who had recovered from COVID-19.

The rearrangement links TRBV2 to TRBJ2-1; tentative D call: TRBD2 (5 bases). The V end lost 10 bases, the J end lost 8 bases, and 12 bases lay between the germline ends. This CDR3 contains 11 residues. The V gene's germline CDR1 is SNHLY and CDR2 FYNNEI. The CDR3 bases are TGTGCCACCCCACTAGTTGATGAGCAGTTCTTC. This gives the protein CATPLVDEQFF.

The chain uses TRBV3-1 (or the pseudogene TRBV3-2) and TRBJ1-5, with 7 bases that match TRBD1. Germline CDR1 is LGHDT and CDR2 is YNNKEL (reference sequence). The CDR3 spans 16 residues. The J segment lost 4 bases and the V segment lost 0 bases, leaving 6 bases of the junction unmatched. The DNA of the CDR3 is TGTGCCAGCAGCCAAGATGTGTCAGGGGGAAATCAGCCCCAGCATTTT. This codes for CASSQDVSGGNQPQHF.

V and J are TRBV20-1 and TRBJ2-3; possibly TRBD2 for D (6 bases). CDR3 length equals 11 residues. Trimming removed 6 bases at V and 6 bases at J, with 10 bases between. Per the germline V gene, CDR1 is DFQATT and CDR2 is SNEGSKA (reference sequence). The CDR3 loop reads CSAYGGDTQYF. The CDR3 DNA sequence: TGCAGTGCCTATGGAGGGGATACGCAGTATTTT.

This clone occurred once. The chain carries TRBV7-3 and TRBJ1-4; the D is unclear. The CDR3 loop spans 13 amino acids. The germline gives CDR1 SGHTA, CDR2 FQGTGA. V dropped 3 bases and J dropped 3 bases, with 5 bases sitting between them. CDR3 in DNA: TGTGCCAGCAGCTTTGGGGCTAATGAAAAACTGTTTTTT. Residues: CASSFGANEKLFF. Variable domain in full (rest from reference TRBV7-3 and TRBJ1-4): GAGVSQTPSNKVTEKGKYVELRCDPISGHTALYWYRQSLGQGPEFLIYFQGTGAADDSGLPNDRFFAVRPEGSVSTLKIQRTERGDSAVYLCASSFGANEKLFFGSGTQLSVL.

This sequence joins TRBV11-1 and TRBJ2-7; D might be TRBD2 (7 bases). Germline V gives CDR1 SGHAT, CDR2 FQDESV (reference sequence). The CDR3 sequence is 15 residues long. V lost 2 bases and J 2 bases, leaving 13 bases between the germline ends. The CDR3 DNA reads TGTGCCAGCAGCTTACCGGGCGGGGGCACCTACGAGCAGTACTTC. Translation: CASSLPGGGTYEQYF.

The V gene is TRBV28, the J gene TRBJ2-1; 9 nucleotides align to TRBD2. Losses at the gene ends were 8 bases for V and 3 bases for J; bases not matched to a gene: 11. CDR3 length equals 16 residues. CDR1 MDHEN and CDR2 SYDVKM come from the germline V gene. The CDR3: CASEGRASGNYNEQFF. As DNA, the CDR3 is TGTGCCAGCGAAGGACGGGCTAGCGGGAACTACAATGAGCAGTTCTTC.

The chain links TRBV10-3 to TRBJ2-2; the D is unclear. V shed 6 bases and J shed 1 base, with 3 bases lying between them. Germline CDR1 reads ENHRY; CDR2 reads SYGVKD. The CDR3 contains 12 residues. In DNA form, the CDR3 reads TGTGCCATCAGAGAGAACACCGGGGAGCTGTTTTTT. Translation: CAIRENTGELFF.

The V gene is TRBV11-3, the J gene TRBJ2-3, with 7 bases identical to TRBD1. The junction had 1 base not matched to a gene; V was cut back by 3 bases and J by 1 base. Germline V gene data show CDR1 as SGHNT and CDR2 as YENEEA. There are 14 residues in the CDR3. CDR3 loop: CASSLGQRTDTQYF. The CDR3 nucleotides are TGTGCCAGCAGCTTGGGACAGCGCACAGATACGCAGTATTTT. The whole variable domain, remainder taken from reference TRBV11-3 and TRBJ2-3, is EAGVVQSPRYKIIEKKQPVAFWCNPISGHNTLYWYLQNLGQGPELLIRYENEEAVDDSQLPKDRFSAERLKGVDSTLKIQPAELGDSAVYLCASSLGQRTDTQYFGPGTRLTVL.

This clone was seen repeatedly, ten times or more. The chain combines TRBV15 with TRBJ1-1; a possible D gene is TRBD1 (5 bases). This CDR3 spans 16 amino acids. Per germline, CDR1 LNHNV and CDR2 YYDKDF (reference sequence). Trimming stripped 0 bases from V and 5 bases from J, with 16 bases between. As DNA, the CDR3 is TGTGCCACCAGCAGAGATAGGGTCCAGGGAGGTACTGAAGCTTTCTTT. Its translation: CATSRDRVQGGTEAFF.

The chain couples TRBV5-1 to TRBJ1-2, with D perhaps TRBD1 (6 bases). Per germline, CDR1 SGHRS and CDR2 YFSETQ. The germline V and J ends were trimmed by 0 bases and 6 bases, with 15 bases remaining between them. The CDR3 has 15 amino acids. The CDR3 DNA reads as TGCGCCAGCAGCTTGGTTTCTTCAGGGGCCCATGGCTACACCTTC. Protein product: CASSLVSSGAHGYTF.

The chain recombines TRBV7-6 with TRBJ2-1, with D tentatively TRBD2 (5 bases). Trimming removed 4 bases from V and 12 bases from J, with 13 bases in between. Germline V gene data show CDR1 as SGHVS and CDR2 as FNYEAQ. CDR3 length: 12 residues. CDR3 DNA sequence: TGTGCCAGCAGCTCCCCCGGGGAAAGGCAGTTCTTC. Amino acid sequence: CASSSPGERQFF.

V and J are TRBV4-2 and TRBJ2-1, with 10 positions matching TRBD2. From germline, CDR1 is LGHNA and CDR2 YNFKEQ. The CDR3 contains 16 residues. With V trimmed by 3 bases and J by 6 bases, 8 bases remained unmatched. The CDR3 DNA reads TGTGCCAGCAGCCAGGAAAGCGGGAGGGCCTTCAATGAGCAGTTCTTC. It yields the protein CASSQESGRAFNEQFF.

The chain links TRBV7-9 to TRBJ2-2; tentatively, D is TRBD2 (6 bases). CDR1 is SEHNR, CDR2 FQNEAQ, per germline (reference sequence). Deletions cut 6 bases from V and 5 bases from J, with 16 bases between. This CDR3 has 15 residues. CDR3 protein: CASSDGGPVTGELFF. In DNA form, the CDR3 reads TGTGCCAGCAGTGACGGAGGGCCTGTTACCGGGGAGCTGTTTTTT.

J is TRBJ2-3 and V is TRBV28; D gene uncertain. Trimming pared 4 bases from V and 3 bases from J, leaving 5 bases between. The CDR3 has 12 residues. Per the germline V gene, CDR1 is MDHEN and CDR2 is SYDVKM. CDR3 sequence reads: CASSSQTDTQYF. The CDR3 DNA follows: TGTGCCAGCAGTTCCCAAACAGATACGCAGTATTTT.

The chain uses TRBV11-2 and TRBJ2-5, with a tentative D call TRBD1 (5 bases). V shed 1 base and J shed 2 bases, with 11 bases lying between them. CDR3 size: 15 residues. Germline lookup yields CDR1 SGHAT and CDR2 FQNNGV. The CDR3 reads CASSLVWTPQETQYF. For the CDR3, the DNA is TGTGCCAGCAGCTTAGTTTGGACACCACAAGAGACCCAGTACTTC.

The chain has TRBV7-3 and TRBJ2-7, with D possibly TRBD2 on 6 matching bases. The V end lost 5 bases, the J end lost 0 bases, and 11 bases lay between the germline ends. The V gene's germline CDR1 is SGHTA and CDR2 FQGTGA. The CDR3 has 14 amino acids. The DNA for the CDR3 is TGTGCCAGCAGCCCGGCGGGGAGCTCCTACGAGCAGTACTTC. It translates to CASSPAGSSYEQYF.

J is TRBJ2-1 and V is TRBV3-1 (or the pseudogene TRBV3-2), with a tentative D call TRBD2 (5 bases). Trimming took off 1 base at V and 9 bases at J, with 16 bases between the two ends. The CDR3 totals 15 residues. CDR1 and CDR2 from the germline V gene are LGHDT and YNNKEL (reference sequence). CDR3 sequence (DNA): TGTGCCAGCAGCCAAGTCCTAGCCCCCGGTGGTGAGCAGTTCTTC. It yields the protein CASSQVLAPGGEQFF.

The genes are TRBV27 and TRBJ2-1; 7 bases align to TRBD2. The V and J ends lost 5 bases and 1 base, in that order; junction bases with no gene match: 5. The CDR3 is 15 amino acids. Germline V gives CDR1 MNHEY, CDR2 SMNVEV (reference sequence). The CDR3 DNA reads TGTGCCAGCAGTACTAGCGTACGGTCCTACAATGAGCAGTTCTTC. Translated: CASSTSVRSYNEQFF.

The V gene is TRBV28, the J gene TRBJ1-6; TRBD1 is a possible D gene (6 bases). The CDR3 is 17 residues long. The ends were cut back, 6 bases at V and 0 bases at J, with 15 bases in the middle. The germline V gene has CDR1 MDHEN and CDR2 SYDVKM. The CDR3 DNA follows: TGTGCCAGCAGCTCCAACAGGGAATACTCCTATAATTCACCCCTCCACTTT. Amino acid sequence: CASSSNREYSYNSPLHF.

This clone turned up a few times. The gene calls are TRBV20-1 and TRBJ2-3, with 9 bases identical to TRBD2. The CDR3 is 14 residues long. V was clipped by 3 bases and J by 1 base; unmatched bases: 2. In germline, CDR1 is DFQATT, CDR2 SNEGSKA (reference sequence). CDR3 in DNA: TGCAGTGCTAGTAGCGGGAGTCGCACAGATACGCAGTATTTT. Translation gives CSASSGSRTDTQYF.